The present TCR beta chain was sequenced within a study of blood T cell repertoires in COVID-19. About the study: Collection of acute and convalescent COVID-19 samples took place in the United States, Italy and Spain. PBMCs, B-cell-depleted T cells, or T cells provided the cDNA or gDNA that made up the material.

The CDR3 has 15 amino acids. From germline, CDR1 is SEHNR and CDR2 FQNEAQ (reference sequence). Trimming left V 0 bases short and J 0 bases short, with 9 bases between. Authors' processing steps: Counts of nucleated cells, estimated from reference gene primer amplification, were obtained. Data came from immunoSEQ multiplex PCR; TCRdb stores just in-frame clones and leaves some out. That table supplies the V and J calls and clone size; D and trimming were determined from the DNA. The profile shows about 60,000 clones, approximately 89% of them singletons. Sequencing was done on a sample of peripheral blood. The chain is built from TRBV7-9 and TRBJ2-7, with D perhaps matching TRBD1 (5 bases). The clonotype was recovered from a woman aged 60-70 years with active COVID-19. DNA of the CDR3: TGTGCCAGCAGCTTAGCTGGGGCGCTCTCCTACGAGCAGTACTTC. Translation gives CASSLAGALSYEQYF.